Listed here is a single T cell receptor beta chain. This CDR3 contains 15 residues. Trimming pared 1 base from V and 6 bases from J, leaving 11 bases between. Germline CDR1 is SGHRS and CDR2 is YFSETQ. The sample comes from a study of blood T cell repertoires in COVID-19. The wider study: Some COVID-19 samples were acute and others convalescent; all came from the United States, Italy and Spain. The analysed material was cDNA or gDNA that came from T cells, B-cell-depleted T cells, or PBMCs.

Per the original data handling: Using reference gene primer amplification, nucleated cell counts were estimated. TCRdb keeps only in-frame clones here, not all; method: immunoSEQ multiplex PCR. For V, J and clone size, that table is used; D and trimming come from the DNA. The data show fewer than 300,000 clones, 85% to 90% seen once. This TCR came from a man aged 25-45 years with acute or convalescent COVID-19. Sequencing was performed on peripheral blood. The chain combines TRBV5-1 with TRBJ1-6; weak D call: TRBD1 (5 bases). CDR3 in amino acids: CASSLSREGNSPLHF. In DNA form, the CDR3 reads TGCGCCAGCAGCTTGTCCAGGGAAGGTAATTCACCCCTCCACTTT.